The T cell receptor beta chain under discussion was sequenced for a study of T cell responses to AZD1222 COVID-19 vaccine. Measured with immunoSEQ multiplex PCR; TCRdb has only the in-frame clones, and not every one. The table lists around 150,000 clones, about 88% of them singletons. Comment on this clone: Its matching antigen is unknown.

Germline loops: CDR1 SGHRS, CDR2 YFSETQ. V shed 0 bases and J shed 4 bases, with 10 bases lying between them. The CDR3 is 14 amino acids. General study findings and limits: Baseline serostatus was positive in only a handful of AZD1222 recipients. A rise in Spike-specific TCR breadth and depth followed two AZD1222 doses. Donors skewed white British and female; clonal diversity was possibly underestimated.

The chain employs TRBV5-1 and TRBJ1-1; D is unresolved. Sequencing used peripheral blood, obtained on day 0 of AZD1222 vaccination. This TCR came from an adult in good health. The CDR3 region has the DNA TGCGCCAGCAGCTTGGTGACGGATAGCACTGAAGCTTTCTTT. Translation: CASSLVTDSTEAFF. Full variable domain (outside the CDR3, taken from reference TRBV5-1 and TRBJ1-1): KAGVTQTPRYLIKTRGQQVTLSCSPISGHRSVSWYQQTPGQGLQFLFEYFSETQRNKGNFPGRFSGRQFSNSRSEMNVSTLELGDSALYLCASSLVTDSTEAFFGQGTRLTVV.